Described below is a single TCR beta chain sequence and its context. Its antigen is unknown. This table comes from immunoSEQ multiplex PCR, and its TCRdb copy is limited to in-frame clones, with some not included. This table holds about 80,000 clones, around 90% found once. The data belong to a study of OX40 agonist ivuxolimab in advanced cancers. Study-level findings and limits: Researchers did not establish what antigens the expanded peripheral T cells target.

The CDR3 has 14 amino acids. The J segment lost 6 bases and the V segment lost 2 bases, leaving 5 bases of the junction unmatched. The germline CDR1 and CDR2 sequences are KGHSH and LQKENI. This specimen consisted of CD4+ or CD8+ T cells sorted from blood, obtained in a trial of the OX40 agonist ivuxolimab. This chain links TRBV18 with TRBJ2-7; 9 bases map to TRBD1. The clonotype comes from an adult with an advanced solid tumor such as melanoma, head and neck, liver or kidney cancer. In DNA form, the CDR3 reads TGTGCCAGCTCACCATCGGGACAGGGAACCGAGCAGTACTTC. Residues: CASSPSGQGTEQYF. The whole variable domain, remainder taken from reference TRBV18 and TRBJ2-7, is NAGVMQNPRHLVRRRGQEARLRCSPMKGHSHVYWYRQLPEEGLKFMVYLQKENIIDESGMPKERFSAEFPKEGPSILRIQQVVRGDSAAYFCASSPSGQGTEQYFGPGTRLTVT.